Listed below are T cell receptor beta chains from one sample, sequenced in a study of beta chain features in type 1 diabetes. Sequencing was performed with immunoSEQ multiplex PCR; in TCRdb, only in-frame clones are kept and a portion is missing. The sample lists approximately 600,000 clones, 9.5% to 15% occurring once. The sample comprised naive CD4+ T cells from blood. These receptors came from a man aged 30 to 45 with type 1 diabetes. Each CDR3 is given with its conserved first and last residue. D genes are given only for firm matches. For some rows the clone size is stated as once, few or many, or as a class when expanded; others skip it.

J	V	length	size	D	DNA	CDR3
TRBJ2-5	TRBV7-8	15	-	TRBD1	TGTGCCAGCAGCTTGATGGGACAGGGTCTAGAGACCCAGTACTTC	CASSLMGQGLETQYF
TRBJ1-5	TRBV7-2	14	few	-	TGTGCCAGCACCCTAACAGGGCCCAATCAGCCCCAGCATTTT	CASTLTGPNQPQHF
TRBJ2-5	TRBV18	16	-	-	TGTGCCAGCTCACGGCGACAGGAGGTAATCCAAGAGACCCAGTACTTC	CASSRRQEVIQETQYF
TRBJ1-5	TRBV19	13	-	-	TGTGCCAGTAGTATAGGGGCCGAACAGCCCCAGCATTTT	CASSIGAEQPQHF
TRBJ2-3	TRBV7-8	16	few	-	TGTGCCAGCAGCACACGACACCGGGACAACTCAGATACGCAGTATTTT	CASSTRHRDNSDTQYF
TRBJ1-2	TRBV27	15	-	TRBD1	TGTGCCAGCAGTTTAGGTATTGGACAGGGCTCTGGCTACACCTTC	CASSLGIGQGSGYTF
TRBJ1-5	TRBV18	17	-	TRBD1	TGTGCCAGCTCACCACCTGGGGACAGGGAATCGCATCAGCCCCAGCATTTT	CASSPPGDRESHQPQHF
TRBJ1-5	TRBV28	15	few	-	TGTGCCAGCAGGCGGACAGTAAGGGGCAATCAGCCCCAGCATTTT	CASRRTVRGNQPQHF
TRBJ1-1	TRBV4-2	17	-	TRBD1	TGTGCCAGCAGCCAAGATATGACAGGGGTAATGAACACTGAAGCTTTCTTT	CASSQDMTGVMNTEAFF
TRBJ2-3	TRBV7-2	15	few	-	TGTGCCAGCAGCTTCTTACCGTACTTGAGAGATACGCAGTATTTT	CASSFLPYLRDTQYF
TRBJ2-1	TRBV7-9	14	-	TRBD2	TGTGCCAGCAGCCGAGCGGGGCTTTACAATGAGCAGTTCTTC	CASSRAGLYNEQFF
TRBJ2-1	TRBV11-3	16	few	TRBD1	TGTGCCAGCAGCGCGCAGGGGGCGAGAGCCTACAATGAGCAGTTCTTC	CASSAQGARAYNEQFF
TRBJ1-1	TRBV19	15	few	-	TGTGCCAGTATGGGAATCACAGGGTCCAACACTGAAGCTTTCTTT	CASMGITGSNTEAFF
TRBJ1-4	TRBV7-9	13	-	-	TGTGCCAGCAGCTTTGGAAGCAATGAAAAACTGTTTTTT	CASSFGSNEKLFF
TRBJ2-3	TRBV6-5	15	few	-	TGTGCCAGCAGTTACCGAGCACTAGGTACAGATACGCAGTATTTT	CASSYRALGTDTQYF
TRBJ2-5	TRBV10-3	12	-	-	TGTGCCACAGAGGGGATGGAAGAGACCCAGTACTTC	CATEGMEETQYF
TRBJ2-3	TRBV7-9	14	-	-	TGTGCCAGCAGTCAACCCGGTAACACAGATACGCAGTATTTT	CASSQPGNTDTQYF
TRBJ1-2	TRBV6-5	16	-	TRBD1	TGTGCCAGCAGTTCACAGGGGGCAGCTTTGTTCGATGGCTACACCTTC	CASSSQGAALFDGYTF
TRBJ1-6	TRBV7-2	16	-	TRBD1	TGTGCCAGCAGCTTCGCGACAGGGGGAAATGATTCACCCCTCCACTTT	CASSFATGGNDSPLHF
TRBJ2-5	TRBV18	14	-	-	TGTGCCAGCTCACGCCAGGGGTTTCAAGAGACCCAGTACTTC	CASSRQGFQETQYF
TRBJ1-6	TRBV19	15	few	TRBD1	TGTGCCAGTAGTAGACGACAGGGGTTGACGTCACCCCTCCACTTT	CASSRRQGLTSPLHF
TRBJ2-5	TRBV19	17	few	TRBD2	TGTGCCAGTAGTTCCCGATTAGCGGGGGGGTTCCAAGAGACCCAGTACTTC	CASSSRLAGGFQETQYF
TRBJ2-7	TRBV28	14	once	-	TGTGCCAGCAGTCCCCTCCGGGGCTCCTACGAGCAGTACTTC	CASSPLRGSYEQYF
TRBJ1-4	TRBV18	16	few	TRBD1	TGTGCCAGCTCACCAACCTCAGGGGGAAGTGATGAAAAACTGTTTTTT	CASSPTSGGSDEKLFF
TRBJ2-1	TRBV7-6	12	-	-	TGTGCCAGCAGCTTAGGGGGCTATGAGCAGTTCTTC	CASSLGGYEQFF
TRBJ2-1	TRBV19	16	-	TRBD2	TGTGCCAGTAGTATAGGAAGCGGGGGGGCCTACAATGAGCAGTTCTTC	CASSIGSGGAYNEQFF
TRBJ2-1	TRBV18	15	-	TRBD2	TGTGCCAGCTCACCGGGGACTAGCGGCCAGGGTGAGCAGTTCTTC	CASSPGTSGQGEQFF
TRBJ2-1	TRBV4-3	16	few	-	TGCGCCAGCAGCCAAGATCTTGTGGGGACCTACAATGAGCAGTTCTTC	CASSQDLVGTYNEQFF
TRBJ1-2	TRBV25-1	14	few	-	TGTGCCAGCAGTGAATCTCTCCAGGGAGGTGGCTACACCTTC	CASSESLQGGGYTF
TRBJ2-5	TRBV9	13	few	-	TGTGCCAGCAGCGAGGCCCCGGGAGAGACCCAGTACTTC	CASSEAPGETQYF
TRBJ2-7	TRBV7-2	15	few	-	TGTGCCAGCAGCTTAGCGCGGACAGAGGCCTACGAGCAGTACTTC	CASSLARTEAYEQYF
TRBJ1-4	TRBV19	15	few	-	TGTGCCAGTAGTATTACTGGACAGCCAAATGAAAAACTGTTTTTT	CASSITGQPNEKLFF
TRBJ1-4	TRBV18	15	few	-	TGTGCCAGCTCACTCCAGGGTGCAACTAATGAAAAACTGTTTTTT	CASSLQGATNEKLFF
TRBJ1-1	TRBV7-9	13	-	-	TGTGCCAGCAGCACGGACATCCTTACCGAAGCTTTCTTT	CASSTDILTEAFF
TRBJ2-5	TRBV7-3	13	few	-	TGTGCCAGCAGCTTAAACATAGAAGAGACCCAGTACTTC	CASSLNIEETQYF
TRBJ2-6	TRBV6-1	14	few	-	TGTGCCAGCAGTGAACGGTTCGGGGCCAACGTCCTGACTTTC	CASSERFGANVLTF
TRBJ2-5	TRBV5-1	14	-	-	TGCGCCAGCAGCTTGGTTCCCAGTCTAGAGACCCAGTACTTC	CASSLVPSLETQYF